A single sample gave rise to the 2 T cell receptor beta chains below, sequenced in a study of Graves' ophthalmopathy and Graves' hyperthyroidism. Amplification of the TCR beta CDR3 regions used RNA transcripts (as template). HTBI-primed first-round RT-PCR preceded second-round multiplex PCR. TCRdb redid the calling of the multiplex PCR reads with MiXCR, one entry per CDR3 protein. The repertoire includes roughly 500,000 distinct CDR3 sequences, over 13% of them detected once, and 9.8% sits in the top ten. The sequenced material came from blood. The receptors were gathered from a woman younger than 45 with Graves' ophthalmopathy.

Ten or more counts support this clonotype. The chain recombines TRBV11-2 with TRBJ1-5; no clear D gene. Trimming stripped 0 bases from V and 7 bases from J, with 10 bases between. Germline loops: CDR1 SGHAT, CDR2 FQNNGV. The length of the CDR3 is 14 residues. CDR3 amino acids: CASSLDPRRQPQHF. DNA of the CDR3: TGTGCCAGCAGCTTAGATCCGAGGAGGCAGCCCCAGCATTTT.

A few counts support this clonotype. The genes are TRBV2 and TRBJ1-2; weak D call: TRBD1 (5 bases). Germline loops: CDR1 SNHLY, CDR2 FYNNEI. Trimming pared 7 bases from V and 4 bases from J, leaving 10 bases between. CDR3 length: 12 residues. The DNA of the CDR3 is TGTGCCAGCATCGGGACCATCTATGGCTACACCTTC. It is translated as CASIGTIYGYTF.